This TCR beta chain emerged from a study of T cell changes during pregnancy in multiple sclerosis. CDR3 size: 18 residues. Germline V CDR1 and CDR2: LGHNA, YNFKEQ. With V trimmed by 0 bases and J by 0 bases, 7 bases remained unmatched. Assay used: immunoSEQ multiplex PCR; TCRdb lists only in-frame clones, some missing. The data contain tens of thousands of clones, 93% of them singletons. The chain has TRBV4-2 and TRBJ2-3, with TRBD2 identical over 9 bases. Sequences were derived from peripheral blood, sampled in the second trimester of pregnancy. The sequence was obtained from a female donor with multiple sclerosis, enrolled in a pregnancy study. The chain's CDR3 is CASSQERSGGLSTDTQYF. The CDR3 DNA reads TGTGCCAGCAGCCAAGAGCGTAGCGGGGGCCTCAGCACAGATACGCAGTATTTT.